This T cell receptor beta chain was observed in a study of blood T cell repertoires in COVID-19. Study overall: Acute and convalescent COVID-19 specimens originated in the United States, Italy and Spain. In each case, the material was cDNA or gDNA derived from T cells, B-cell-depleted T cells, or PBMCs.

Original methodology: Nucleated cell counts were estimated from reference gene primer amplification. Only in-frame clones appear in the TCRdb table, and some are missing; sequencing was by immunoSEQ multiplex PCR. The V and J calls and clone size were taken over from that table, and D and trimming were inferred from the DNA. The sample shows about 58,000 clones, approximately 87% of them seen only once. CDR1 LNHNV and CDR2 YYDKDF come from the germline V gene (reference sequence). The ends were cut back, 4 bases at V and 7 bases at J, with 21 bases in the middle. The CDR3 covers 16 residues. The J gene is TRBJ2-3, the V gene TRBV15; a weak D match, TRBD1 (6 bases). Sequencing was performed on peripheral blood. This clonotype was sampled from a man aged 40-50 years with active COVID-19. In DNA form, the CDR3 reads TGTGCCACCAGCAATATGACAGGACCGCGTAGATATACGCAGTATTTT. Encoded protein: CATSNMTGPRRYTQYF.